This T cell receptor (beta chain) stems from a study of blood T cell repertoires in COVID-19. The junction had 5 bases not matched to a gene; V was cut back by 6 bases and J by 1 base. CDR1 and CDR2 (germline): MNHEY, SVGAGI. This CDR3 contains 14 residues. This table comes from immunoSEQ multiplex PCR, and its TCRdb copy is limited to in-frame clones, with some not included. The table includes about 140,000 clones, 79% detected once. Sample: peripheral blood. This clonotype was sampled from a man in his 60s with acute or convalescent COVID-19. The J gene is TRBJ2-7, the V gene TRBV6-5; 8 bases align to TRBD1. The CDR3 spells CASRTTGGSYEQYF. The CDR3 nucleotides read TGTGCCAGCAGGACCACAGGGGGTTCCTACGAGCAGTACTTC.